This entry lists 3 T cell receptor beta chains sequenced from one sample in a study of blood T cell repertoires in COVID-19. Sequencing used immunoSEQ multiplex PCR; TCRdb keeps in-frame clones, though not all of them. Seen here are 150,000 to 180,000 clones, 80% to 90% observed once, and the top ten hold roughly 15%. Specimen: peripheral blood. Receptors originate from a woman aged 35 to 49 with acute or convalescent COVID-19.

The J gene is TRBJ1-5, the V gene TRBV30; 7 bases map to TRBD1. The V and J ends lost 1 base and 0 bases, in that order; junction bases with no gene match: 6. Germline CDR1 is GTSNPN and CDR2 is SVGIG (reference sequence). There are 16 residues in the CDR3. CDR3 sequence (DNA): TGTGCCTGGAGTGCACAGGGGATGGGTAGCAATCAGCCCCAGCATTTT. Protein sequence: CAWSAQGMGSNQPQHF.

The chain joins TRBV18 to TRBJ1-5; TRBD1 matches 7 bases. Germline V gene sequence: CDR1 KGHSH, CDR2 LQKENI. J was trimmed by 7 bases and V by 0 bases; bases with no gene match: 12. There are 17 residues in the CDR3. CDR3 in amino acids: CASSPPIRRGIRQPQHF. DNA of the CDR3: TGTGCCAGCTCACCACCTATTCGCAGGGGGATTCGGCAGCCCCAGCATTTT.

This chain connects TRBV2 to TRBJ2-7; TRBD1 matches at 9 bases. After removal of 5 bases from V and 9 bases from J, the junction contained 14 bases not matched to a gene. In germline, CDR1 is SNHLY, CDR2 FYNNEI. The CDR3 covers 15 residues. This CDR3 reads CASSPQGAPGIGQYF. For the CDR3, the DNA is TGTGCCAGCAGTCCACAGGGGGCCCCAGGTATCGGGCAGTACTTC.